Included here is one T cell receptor beta chain sequence, with context. This CDR3 is 17 amino acids long. The V gene end was trimmed by 4 bases and the J gene end by 7 bases; junction bases not matched to a gene: 12. Germline CDR1 reads SGHVS; CDR2 reads FQNEAQ. Measured with immunoSEQ multiplex PCR; TCRdb has only the in-frame clones, and not every one. The repertoire holds about 510,000 clones, with 75% to 80% as singletons. This record comes from a study of shared clonotypes between healthy human individuals. This chain joins TRBV7-8 and TRBJ2-2; 10 bases map to TRBD2. This sequence was found in a woman aged 35 to 49 in good health. Some clones in this sample may be carry-over from other donors' samples. Sequenced material: PBMCs. The CDR3 is CASSWSSSGSFGGELFF. The DNA for the CDR3 is TGTGCCAGCAGCTGGAGCTCTAGCGGGAGCTTTGGCGGGGAGCTGTTTTTT.